This TCR beta chain was observed in a study of OX40 agonist ivuxolimab in advanced cancers. CDR3 length equals 14 residues. Germline-derived CDR1 and CDR2 are MNHEY and SMNVEV (reference sequence). V was pared by 5 bases and J by 0 bases, with 8 bases between. Assay used: immunoSEQ multiplex PCR; TCRdb lists only in-frame clones, some missing. The sample includes around 94,000 clones, over 75% of them seen just once. This chain connects TRBV27 to TRBJ1-3; no reliable D call. Sequenced here: CD4+ or CD8+ T cells sorted from blood, sampled in a trial of the OX40 agonist ivuxolimab. The sequence came from an adult with an advanced solid tumor such as melanoma, head and neck, liver or kidney cancer. In DNA, the CDR3 is TGTGCCAGCAGTCCAGGAGGCTCTGGAAACACCATATATTTT. This translates into CASSPGGSGNTIYF.